These 11 T cell receptor beta chains share one sample of origin, sequenced in a study of cytomegalovirus exposure and HLA in healthy donors. Primers included in the PCR were 60 Vbeta and 13 Jbeta primers. The assay was immunoSEQ multiplex PCR, and TCRdb's table has in-frame clones only and misses some. The table has some 150,000 clones, about four fifths seen once; the top ten hold roughly 4%. Sequenced input: PBMCs. The receptors come from a middle-aged woman in good health and CMV-seropositive.

The chain is built from TRBV5-6 and TRBJ2-3, with 14 bases aligning to TRBD2. V dropped 4 bases and J dropped 5; count of bases not matched to a gene: 3. Germline CDR1 is SGHDT and CDR2 is YYEEEE. This CDR3 has 15 residues. The chain's CDR3 is CASSKGLAGVDTQYF. The CDR3 DNA sequence: TGTGCCAGCAGCAAGGGACTAGCGGGAGTAGATACGCAGTATTTT.

The V call is TRBV7-9, the J call TRBJ2-7; 12 bases line up with TRBD2. The CDR3 has 14 residues. J was trimmed by 6 bases and V by 5 bases; bases with no gene match: 5. CDR1 is SEHNR, CDR2 FQNEAQ, per germline (reference sequence). The CDR3, as DNA: TGTGCCAGCAGCCCAACGACTAGCGGGAGCGAGCAGTACTTC. Its translation: CASSPTTSGSEQYF.

The chain uses TRBV28 and TRBJ1-1; 7 bases agree with TRBD1. V shed 7 bases, J shed 5 bases, and the junction held 7 bases outside the gene matches. This CDR3 is 13 amino acids long. The germline V gene has CDR1 MDHEN and CDR2 SYDVKM. The CDR3 region is CASKGGSATEAFF. The CDR3 DNA reads TGTGCCAGCAAAGGGGGCTCTGCAACTGAAGCTTTCTTT.

This chain connects TRBV7-2 to TRBJ2-2; 12 bases map to TRBD2. The CDR3 length is 16 residues. The V gene end was trimmed by 4 bases and the J gene end by 5 bases; junction bases not matched to a gene: 5. Germline CDR1 is SGHTA and CDR2 is FQGNSA. CDR3 DNA: TGTGCCAGCAGCTCCTCCGGGACTAGCGGGACCGGGGAGCTGTTTTTT. It specifies CASSSSGTSGTGELFF.

The V and J genes are TRBV6-1 and TRBJ2-3; 7 bases align to TRBD2. Per the germline V gene, CDR1 is MNHNS and CDR2 is SASEGT. Trimming took 3 bases from V and 6 from J; bases not matched to a gene: 6. The CDR3 has 14 amino acids. CDR3 in DNA: TGTGCCAGCAGTGAGACGCCAGCGGGGGATACGCAGTATTTT. Its translation is CASSETPAGDTQYF.

This clone appeared a single time. V usage is TRBV4-2 and J usage is TRBJ2-1; TRBD2 might be the D (5 bases). V shed 4 bases and J shed 4 bases, with 11 bases lying between them. The CDR3 contains 14 residues. Germline V gene sequence: CDR1 LGHNA, CDR2 YNFKEQ. CDR3 nucleotides: TGTGCCAGCAGCCGAGGACTGGATTACAATGAGCAGTTCTTC. Translated, it gives CASSRGLDYNEQFF.

This clone came up a few times. The V gene is TRBV10-3, the J gene TRBJ1-1; a possible D gene is TRBD1 (6 bases). The ends were cut back, 11 bases at V and 5 bases at J, with 15 bases in the middle. The CDR3 covers 12 residues. CDR1 ENHRY and CDR2 SYGVKD come from the germline V gene. The CDR3 here is CASGRGGTEAFF. In DNA form, the CDR3 reads TGTGCCTCTGGGAGGGGGGGTACTGAAGCTTTCTTT.

This sequence joins TRBV7-2 and TRBJ2-1; 9 bases line up with TRBD1. V lost 5 bases to trimming and J lost 9 bases; unmatched junction nucleotides: 2. The CDR3 contains 12 residues. Germline CDR1 reads SGHTA; CDR2 reads FQGNSA. The CDR3 nucleotides read TGTGCCAGCAGCACAGGGGGCTTTGAGCAGTTCTTC. Protein sequence: CASSTGGFEQFF.

This clone was picked up one time. Other DNA sequences of this sample code for an identical CDR3. The chain carries TRBV30 and TRBJ1-1; weak D call: TRBD1 (5 bases). The CDR3 is 13 amino acids. The V and J ends lost 0 bases and 5 bases respectively, with 10 bases between them. The V gene's germline CDR1 is GTSNPN and CDR2 SVGIG (reference sequence). Here the CDR3 reads CAWSVAGNTEAFF. CDR3 bases: TGTGCCTGGAGTGTAGCAGGGAATACTGAAGCTTTCTTT.

The J gene is TRBJ2-2, the V gene TRBV25-1; the D gene is possibly TRBD1 (5 bases). V was cut by 4 bases and J by 6 bases, with 18 bases left in between. From germline, CDR1 is MGHDK and CDR2 SYGVNS. This CDR3 has 16 residues. The CDR3 nucleotides read TGTGCCAGCAGTGGGCGACAGATTGGATTAGCCGGGGAGCTGTTTTTT. Translated, it gives CASSGRQIGLAGELFF.

V usage is TRBV28 and J usage is TRBJ1-1; maybe TRBD1 (6 bases). The V end lost 7 bases, the J end lost 1 base, and 19 bases lay between the germline ends. CDR3 length: 16 amino acids. From germline, CDR1 is MDHEN and CDR2 SYDVKM. CDR3 region: CASNYPAGEGNTEAFF. CDR3 sequence (DNA): TGTGCCAGCAATTACCCGGCAGGGGAGGGGAACACTGAAGCTTTCTTT.